These T cell receptor beta chains were read from a single sample in a study of T cells after posttransplantation cyclophosphamide. TCRdb's copy holds only in-frame clones and misses some; the assay was immunoSEQ multiplex PCR. The sample holds about 38,000 clones, and no clone turns up only once. What was sequenced was PBMCs. These receptors all come from a man aged 50-59 years in good health, CMV-negative, and a related stem cell transplant donor. Each CDR3 is given with its conserved first and last residue. D genes are given only for firm matches. Size is omitted from some rows. Given values are once, few, many or a class for expanded clones.

TRBV4-3	TRBD1	TRBJ1-1	many	CASSQVRGPWTEAFF	TGCGCCAGCAGCCAAGTGAGGGGGCCTTGGACTGAAGCTTTCTTT
TRBV10-2	TRBD2	TRBJ2-7	many	CASSESGGRGYEQYF	TGCGCCAGCAGTGAGTCGGGCGGGAGAGGCTACGAGCAGTACTTC
TRBV9	NA	TRBJ1-2	NA	CASSVADTGYGYTF	TGTGCCAGCAGCGTAGCAGACACAGGGTATGGCTACACCTTC
TRBV18	NA	TRBJ1-1	many	CASSPRTDNTEAFF	TGTGCCAGCTCACCGCGGACAGACAACACTGAAGCTTTCTTT
TRBV27	NA	TRBJ1-5	many	CASSLKGGIQPQHF	TGTGCCAGCAGTTTAAAGGGGGGGATTCAGCCCCAGCATTTT
TRBV4-1	TRBD1	TRBJ2-3	few	CASSQTGQGRSDTQYF	TGCGCCAGCAGCCAAACGGGACAGGGTCGATCCGATACGCAGTATTTT
TRBV7-3	NA	TRBJ2-1	many	CASSSGEFGAYNEQFF	TGTGCCAGCAGCTCAGGCGAGTTTGGGGCTTACAATGAGCAGTTCTTC
TRBV5-1	NA	TRBJ2-3	few	CASSPGPPTDTQYF	TGCGCCAGCAGCCCGGGTCCTCCCACAGATACGCAGTATTTT
TRBV19	TRBD1	TRBJ1-2	many	CASSSSGTGYYGYTF	TGTGCCAGTAGTTCCTCCGGGACAGGGTACTATGGCTACACCTTC
TRBV10-3	TRBD1	TRBJ2-7	many	CAISGTGWNEQYF	TGTGCCATTTCCGGGACAGGGTGGAACGAGCAGTACTTC
TRBV4-3	TRBD1	TRBJ1-2	many	CASSHDRDYGYTF	TGCGCCAGCAGCCATGACAGGGACTATGGCTACACCTTC
TRBV29-1	TRBD2	TRBJ2-1	NA	CSVDAVSGGGNEQFF	TGCAGCGTTGACGCCGTCAGCGGGGGTGGTAATGAGCAGTTCTTC
TRBV10-3	NA	TRBJ1-3	many	CAIKQGGNTIYF	TGTGCCATCAAGCAGGGAGGAAACACCATATATTTT
TRBV6-5	NA	TRBJ1-2	NA	CASSPTPYSVYGYTF	TGTGCCAGCAGCCCAACCCCCTACTCGGTCTATGGCTACACCTTC
TRBV9	NA	TRBJ1-1	many	CASSVEDGYTEAFF	TGTGCCAGCAGCGTGGAGGACGGCTACACTGAAGCTTTCTTT
TRBV7-2	NA	TRBJ2-7	many	CASSPAYEQYF	TGTGCCAGCAGCCCCGCCTACGAGCAGTACTTC
TRBV2	NA	TRBJ1-1	many	CASSEAGEGFF	TGTGCCAGCAGTGAAGCGGGGGAGGGTTTCTTT
TRBV5-4	TRBD1	TRBJ1-4	many	CASSQDFGTGGSEKLFF	TGTGCCAGCAGCCAAGATTTCGGGACAGGGGGCTCGGAAAAACTGTTTTTT
TRBV7-9	TRBD1	TRBJ2-1	NA	CASSPGQGSYNEQFF	TGTGCCAGCAGCCCGGGACAGGGGTCCTACAATGAGCAGTTCTTC
TRBV5-1	TRBD1	TRBJ1-2	NA	CASSLTRDRLEGNYGYTF	TGCGCCAGCAGCTTGACCCGGGACAGGCTAGAGGGTAACTATGGCTACACCTTC
TRBV30	NA	TRBJ1-5	many	CAWAAGSTGQPQHF	TGTGCCTGGGCCGCAGGGTCAACGGGTCAGCCCCAGCATTTT
TRBV7-9	NA	TRBJ1-5	many	CASSFSNQPQHF	TGTGCCAGCAGCTTTAGTAATCAGCCCCAGCATTTT
TRBV27	TRBD2	TRBJ2-7	few	CASSFLLATHEQYF	TGTGCCAGCAGCTTCCTACTAGCGACCCACGAGCAGTACTTC
TRBV5-5	NA	TRBJ2-7	many	CASTRGGQGTHEQYF	TGTGCCAGCACCCGGGGGGGACAGGGTACCCACGAGCAGTACTTC
TRBV19	TRBD1	TRBJ2-6	many	CASIRQGSGANVLTF	TGTGCCAGTATACGACAGGGATCTGGGGCCAACGTCCTGACTTTC
TRBV7-8	TRBD2	TRBJ2-3	few	CASSLAPSGGATDTQYF	TGTGCCAGCAGCTTAGCCCCTAGCGGGGGGGCCACAGATACGCAGTATTTT
TRBV21-1	NA	TRBJ2-7	many	CASRRNGISYEQYF	TGTGCCAGCAGACGTAACGGGATCTCCTACGAGCAGTACTTC
TRBV7-6	TRBD2	TRBJ2-6	many	CASSDSGRSGANVLTF	TGTGCCAGCAGCGATAGCGGGAGGTCTGGGGCCAACGTCCTGACTTTC
TRBV6-6	NA	TRBJ2-5	few	CASSWRAQVAQYF	TGTGCCAGCAGTTGGAGGGCGCAGGTCGCCCAGTACTTC
TRBV27	NA	TRBJ1-1	many	CASSYGAGGTTEAFF	TGTGCCAGCAGTTATGGGGCGGGGGGGACCACTGAAGCTTTCTTT
TRBV9	NA	TRBJ2-2	many	CASSPRVSGELFF	TGTGCCAGCAGCCCGAGAGTTTCCGGGGAGCTGTTTTTT
TRBV10-3	TRBD1	TRBJ2-1	many	CAISEKGAGYNEQFF	TGTGCCATCAGTGAGAAGGGGGCCGGCTACAATGAGCAGTTCTTC
TRBV7-6	NA	TRBJ1-1	many	CASSFGEVTEAFF	TGTGCCAGCAGCTTCGGGGAGGTAACTGAAGCTTTCTTT
TRBV7-9	TRBD1	TRBJ2-3	many	CASSLPFGTGRDTQYF	TGTGCCAGCAGCCTCCCCTTTGGGACAGGGAGAGATACGCAGTATTTT
TRBV9	NA	TRBJ1-3	few	CASREMSGNTIYF	TGTGCCAGCAGAGAGATGTCTGGAAACACCATATATTTT
TRBV6-1	TRBD1	TRBJ1-1	many	CASSLDRAETEAFF	TGTGCCAGCAGTTTGGACAGGGCGGAGACTGAAGCTTTCTTT
TRBV28	NA	TRBJ2-7	many	CASSPDRISYEQYF	TGTGCCAGCAGTCCTGACAGGATCTCCTACGAGCAGTACTTC
TRBV7-2	TRBD1	TRBJ2-5	many	CASSPGQVETQYF	TGTGCCAGCAGCCCGGGACAGGTGGAGACCCAGTACTTC
TRBV2	NA	TRBJ1-1	many	CASSGTGGTYTEAFF	TGTGCCAGCAGTGGAACAGGCGGGACCTACACTGAAGCTTTCTTT
TRBV4-1	NA	TRBJ2-3	few	CASSQRGRGGTDTQYF	TGCGCCAGCAGCCAACGCGGGCGGGGCGGCACAGATACGCAGTATTTT
TRBV19	TRBD1	TRBJ2-7	few	CASSLRGYGEQYF	TGTGCCAGTAGTCTCAGGGGGTACGGCGAGCAGTACTTC
TRBV11-2	TRBD2	TRBJ2-7	many	CASSPPLSGGYEQYF	TGTGCCAGCAGCCCCCCCCTTAGCGGGGGGTACGAGCAGTACTTC
TRBV15	TRBD1	TRBJ2-1	many	CATRVDREYEQFF	TGTGCCACCAGGGTTGACAGGGAATATGAGCAGTTCTTC
TRBV19	NA	TRBJ1-1	many	CASAAKTGSGTEAFF	TGTGCCTCGGCGGCTAAGACAGGTTCGGGCACTGAAGCTTTCTTT
TRBV20-1	NA	TRBJ2-7	NA	CSASPLEQYF	TGCAGTGCTTCCCCTCTCGAGCAGTACTTC
TRBV7-9	NA	TRBJ1-1	many	CASSPEQGRGTEAFF	TGTGCCAGCAGCCCAGAACAGGGCCGAGGCACTGAAGCTTTCTTT
TRBV9	NA	TRBJ2-1	many	CASSVAGDAYNEQFF	TGTGCCAGCAGCGTAGCAGGGGATGCCTACAATGAGCAGTTCTTC
TRBV9	NA	TRBJ2-7	many	CASSVGGGGESSYEQYF	TGTGCCAGCAGCGTAGGAGGAGGCGGAGAGAGCTCCTACGAGCAGTACTTC